A single sample gave rise to the 2 T cell receptor beta chains below, sequenced in a study of blood T cell repertoires in COVID-19. The protocol was immunoSEQ multiplex PCR, while the TCRdb copy is restricted to in-frame clones and leaves out a portion. Among 110,000 or so clones listed, 85% to 90% were seen once. Sequenced material: peripheral blood. These receptors all stem from a woman aged 50 to 60 with acute or convalescent COVID-19.

CDR3 DNA: TGTGCCAGCAGTCCCGGACAGGGGCTATATGGCTACGAGCAGTACTTC. Its protein product is CASSPGQGLYGYEQYF. The chain recombines TRBV2 with TRBJ2-7; TRBD1 agrees at 9 bases. V lost 5 bases and J lost 3; bases outside the gene matches: 11. Germline CDR1 reads SNHLY; CDR2 reads FYNNEI. There are 16 residues in the CDR3.

The rearrangement uses TRBV5-1 and TRBJ1-6, with 10 bases fitting TRBD1. CDR1 is SGHRS and CDR2 is YFSETQ in the germline V gene. Trimming removed 3 bases from V and 6 bases from J; junction bases left unmatched: 3. This CDR3 spans 15 amino acids. CDR3 DNA: TGCGCCAGCAGCTACGGGACAGGGGTTAATTCACCCCTCCACTTT. Encoded protein: CASSYGTGVNSPLHF.